This TCR beta chain appears in the sequencing data of a study of blood T cell repertoires in COVID-19. Profiled with immunoSEQ multiplex PCR; TCRdb holds only in-frame clones, not every one. The sample yields tens of thousands of clones, 82% seen once. V was cut by 10 bases and J by 2 bases, with 15 bases left in between. This CDR3 contains 13 residues. The V gene's germline CDR1 is LGHDT and CDR2 YNNKEL (reference sequence). The sequence was collected from a human donor in a cohort sampled during active COVID-19. The sequenced sample was peripheral blood. The V gene is TRBV3-1 (or the pseudogene TRBV3-2), the J gene TRBJ2-7, with TRBD2 as a possible D gene (6 bases). CDR3 amino acids: CATAGRGAYEQYF. CDR3 in DNA: TGTGCCACCGCCGGGAGAGGCGCCTACGAGCAGTACTTC.